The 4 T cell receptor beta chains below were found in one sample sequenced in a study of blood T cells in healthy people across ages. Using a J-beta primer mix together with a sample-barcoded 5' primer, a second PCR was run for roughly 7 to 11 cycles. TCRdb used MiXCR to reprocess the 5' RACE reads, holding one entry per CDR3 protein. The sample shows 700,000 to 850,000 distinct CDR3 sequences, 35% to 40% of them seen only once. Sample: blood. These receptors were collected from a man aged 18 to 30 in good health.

The CDR3 sequence is CSASSGGRAEVRGPQETQFF. For the CDR3, the DNA is TGCAGTGCTAGCTCGGGGGGCAGGGCAGAAGTTAGGGGCCCACAAGAGACCCAGTTCTTC. The rearrangement uses TRBV20-1 and TRBJ2-5; tentative D call: TRBD2 (7 bases). The last part of the DNA fits TRBJ2-1 better; the J call may be wrong. Germline CDR1 is DFQATT and CDR2 is SNEGSKA (reference sequence). This CDR3 region has 20 residues.

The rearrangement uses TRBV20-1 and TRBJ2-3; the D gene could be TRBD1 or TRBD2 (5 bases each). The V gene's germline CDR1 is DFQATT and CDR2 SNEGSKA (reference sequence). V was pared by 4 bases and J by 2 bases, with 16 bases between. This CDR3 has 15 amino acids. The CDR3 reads CSATGPEGPTDTQYF. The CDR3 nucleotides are TGCAGTGCTACCGGGCCAGAGGGGCCCACAGATACGCAGTATTTT.

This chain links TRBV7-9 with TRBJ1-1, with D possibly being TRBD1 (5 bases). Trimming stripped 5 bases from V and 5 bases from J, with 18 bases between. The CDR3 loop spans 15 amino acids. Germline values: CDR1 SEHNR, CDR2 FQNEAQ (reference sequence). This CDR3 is CASSQTVVGPTEAFF. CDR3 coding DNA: TGTGCCAGCAGCCAGACAGTTGTGGGTCCAACTGAAGCTTTCTTT.

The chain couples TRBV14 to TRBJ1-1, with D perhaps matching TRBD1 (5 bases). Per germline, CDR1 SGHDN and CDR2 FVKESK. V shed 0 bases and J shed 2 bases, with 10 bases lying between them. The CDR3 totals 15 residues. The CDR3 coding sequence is TGTGCCAGCAGCCAAGAAACCGGGGGTAACACTGAAGCTTTCTTT. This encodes CASSQETGGNTEAFF.